Listed below are T cell receptor beta chains from one sample, sequenced in a study of T cell responses to AZD1222 COVID-19 vaccine. Profiling relied on immunoSEQ multiplex PCR, and the TCRdb table lists in-frame clones only, not all of them. The repertoire holds 98,000 or so clones, over 90% seen once, with less than 6.5% in the top ten. The material sequenced was peripheral blood, taken on day 0 of AZD1222 vaccination. The source of these receptors is an adult in good health. Both conserved end residues are part of each CDR3.

CDR3aa	len	v_gene	j_gene
CASSRWVLDEEQYF	14	TRBV4-3	TRBJ2-7
CASSRDFHGGYTF	13	TRBV27	TRBJ1-2
CASSYSRQGDSPLHF	15	TRBV6-5	TRBJ1-6
CASSLSAASNYGYTF	15	TRBV27	TRBJ1-2
CASSYQGGGTNEKLFF	16	TRBV6-5	TRBJ1-4
CASKTRIGRESSDTQYF	17	TRBV27	TRBJ2-3
CASSQQTTNTEAFF	14	TRBV5-1	TRBJ1-1
CASSLLREKFF	11	TRBV28	TRBJ2-1
CASSDGTNNEKLFF	14	TRBV7-6	TRBJ1-4
CASSAREDHEQFF	13	TRBV2	TRBJ2-1
CASSQDWSIRTEAFF	15	TRBV14	TRBJ1-1
CASSVVGTSGSDEQFF	16	TRBV7-2	TRBJ2-1